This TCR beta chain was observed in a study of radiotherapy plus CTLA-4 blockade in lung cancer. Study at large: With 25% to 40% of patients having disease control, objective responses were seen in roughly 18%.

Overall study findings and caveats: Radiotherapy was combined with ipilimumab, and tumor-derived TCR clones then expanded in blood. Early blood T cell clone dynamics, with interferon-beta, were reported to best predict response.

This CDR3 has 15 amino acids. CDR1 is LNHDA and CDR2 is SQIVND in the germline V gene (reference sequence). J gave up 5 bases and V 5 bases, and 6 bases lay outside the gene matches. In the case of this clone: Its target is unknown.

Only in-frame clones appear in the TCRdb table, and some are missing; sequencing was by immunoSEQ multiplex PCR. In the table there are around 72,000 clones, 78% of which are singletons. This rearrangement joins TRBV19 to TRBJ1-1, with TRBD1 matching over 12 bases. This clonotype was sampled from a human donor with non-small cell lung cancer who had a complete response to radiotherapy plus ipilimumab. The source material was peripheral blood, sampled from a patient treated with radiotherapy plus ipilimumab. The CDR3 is CASSLGTGGETEAFF. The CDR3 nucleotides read TGTGCCAGTAGTCTGGGGACAGGGGGCGAAACTGAAGCTTTCTTT.